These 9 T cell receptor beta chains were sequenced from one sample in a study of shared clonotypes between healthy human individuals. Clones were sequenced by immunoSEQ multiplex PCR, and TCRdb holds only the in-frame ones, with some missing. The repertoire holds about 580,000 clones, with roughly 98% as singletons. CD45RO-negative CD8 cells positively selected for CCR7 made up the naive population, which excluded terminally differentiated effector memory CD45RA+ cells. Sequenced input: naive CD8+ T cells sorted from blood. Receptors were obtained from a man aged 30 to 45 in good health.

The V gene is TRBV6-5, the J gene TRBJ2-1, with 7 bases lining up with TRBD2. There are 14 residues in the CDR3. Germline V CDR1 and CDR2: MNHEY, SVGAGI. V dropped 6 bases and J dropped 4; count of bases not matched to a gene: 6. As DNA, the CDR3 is TGTGCCAGCAGCCCCGGGACTATGTACAATGAGCAGTTCTTC. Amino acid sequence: CASSPGTMYNEQFF.

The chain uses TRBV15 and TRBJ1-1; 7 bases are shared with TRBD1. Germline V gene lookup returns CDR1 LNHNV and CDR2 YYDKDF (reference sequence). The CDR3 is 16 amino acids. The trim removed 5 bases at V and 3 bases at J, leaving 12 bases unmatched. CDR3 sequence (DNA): TGTGCCACCAGCGAGGACAGGCCCCAGGGAGACACTGAAGCTTTCTTT. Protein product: CATSEDRPQGDTEAFF.

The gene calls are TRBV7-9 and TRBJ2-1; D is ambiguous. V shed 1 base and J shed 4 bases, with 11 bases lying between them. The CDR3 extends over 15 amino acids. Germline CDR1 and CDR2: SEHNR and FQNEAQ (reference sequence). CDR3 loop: CASSLVPSGYNEQFF. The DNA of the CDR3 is TGTGCCAGCAGCTTAGTACCCTCTGGGTACAATGAGCAGTTCTTC.

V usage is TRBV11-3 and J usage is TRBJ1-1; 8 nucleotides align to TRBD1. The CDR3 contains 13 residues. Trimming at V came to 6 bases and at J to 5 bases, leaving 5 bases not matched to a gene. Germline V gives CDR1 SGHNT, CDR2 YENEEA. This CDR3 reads CASSQGASTEAFF. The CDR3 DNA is TGTGCCAGCAGTCAGGGGGCGAGTACTGAAGCTTTCTTT.

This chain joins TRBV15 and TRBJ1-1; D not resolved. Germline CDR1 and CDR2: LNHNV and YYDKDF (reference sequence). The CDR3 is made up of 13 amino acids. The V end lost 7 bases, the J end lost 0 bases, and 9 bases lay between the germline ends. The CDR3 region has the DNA TGTGCCACCAAGAAGACGGTGAACACTGAAGCTTTCTTT. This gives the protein CATKKTVNTEAFF.

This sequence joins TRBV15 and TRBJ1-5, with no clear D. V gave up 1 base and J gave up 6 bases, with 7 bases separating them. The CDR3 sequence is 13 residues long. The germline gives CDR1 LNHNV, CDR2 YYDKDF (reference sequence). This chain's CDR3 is CATSRGLSQPQHF. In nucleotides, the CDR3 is TGTGCCACCAGCAGAGGATTGAGTCAGCCCCAGCATTTT.

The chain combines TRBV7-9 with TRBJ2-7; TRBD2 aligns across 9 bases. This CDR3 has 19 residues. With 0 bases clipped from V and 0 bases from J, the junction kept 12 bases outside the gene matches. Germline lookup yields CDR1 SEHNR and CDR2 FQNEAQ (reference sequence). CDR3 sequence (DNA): TGTGCCAGCAGCTTAGCGTCCAGCGGGAGGACTTTCAGCTCCTACGAGCAGTACTTC. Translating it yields CASSLASSGRTFSSYEQYF.

CDR3 in DNA: TGTGCCAGCAGCCCATGGACTAGCGGATCCTACAATGAGCAGTTCTTC. Encoded protein: CASSPWTSGSYNEQFF. The chain couples TRBV9 to TRBJ2-1; 10 nucleotides match TRBD2. The germline gives CDR1 SGDLS, CDR2 YYNGEE. The V segment lost 4 bases and the J segment 1 base; nucleotides outside the gene matches: 5. The CDR3 totals 16 residues.

For the CDR3, the DNA is TGTGCCAGCAGCCCCCGGGGAGTTGAGGGCTACACCTTC. Amino acids: CASSPRGVEGYTF. J is TRBJ1-2 and V is TRBV7-8, with no clear D. The CDR3 sequence is 13 residues long. Germline CDR1 reads SGHVS; CDR2 reads FQNEAQ. Deletions cut 5 bases from V and 8 bases from J, with 15 bases between.